This T cell receptor beta chain is from a study of blood T cell repertoires in COVID-19. At the level of the study: Material from acute and convalescent COVID-19 was sourced from the United States, Italy and Spain. The analysed material was cDNA or gDNA that came from T cells, B-cell-depleted T cells, or PBMCs.

In the original processing: Estimated nucleated cell counts came from reference gene primer amplification. Clones were sequenced by immunoSEQ multiplex PCR, and TCRdb holds only the in-frame ones, with some missing. From that table come the V and J calls and clone size; the DNA was used to work out D and trimming. Of roughly 87,000 clones in the sample, about 84% were seen once. The V gene end was trimmed by 4 bases and the J gene end by 5 bases; junction bases not matched to a gene: 8. CDR3 length: 14 amino acids. CDR1 SEHNR and CDR2 FQNEAQ come from the germline V gene (reference sequence). This rearrangement joins TRBV7-9 to TRBJ2-7; 7 bases fit TRBD2. Sequencing was done on a sample of peripheral blood. This TCR was sampled from a human donor in a cohort sampled during active COVID-19. In DNA, the CDR3 is TGTGCCAGCAGCTGGGGGGGAGCAGGGAACGAGCAGTACTTC. It translates to CASSWGGAGNEQYF.